Listed below are T cell receptor beta chains from one sample, sequenced in a study of T-cell memory formation after mild COVID-19. Using its own MiXCR run on the 5' RACE reads, TCRdb lists one record per CDR3 protein. The sample records about 400,000 distinct CDR3 sequences, about 20% being singletons. The sequenced material came from PBMCs or a T cell subset sorted from them (not recorded which). These receptor sequences come from a man in his late teens or twenties who had mild COVID-19 (a few samples of this study predate the infection). Cell type and time point are not known. Both conserved end residues are part of each CDR3. Expanded clones get a size class; other rows say once, few or many, or leave the size out.

j_call cdr3_length v_call clone_size cdr3_aa
TRBJ2-1 14 TRBV6-4 NA CASAAGTANNEQFF
TRBJ2-1 14 TRBV6-2/TRBV6-3 few CASSYLPGSGEQFF
TRBJ2-3 15 TRBV24-1 NA CATSESTGYTDTQYF
TRBJ1-1 13 TRBV6-2/TRBV6-3 NA CASSYSGTGEAFF
TRBJ2-7 15 TRBV7-2 few CASSSSLAGSYEQYF
TRBJ1-5 16 TRBV23-1 NA CASSHTGRRRYQPQHF
TRBJ2-2 15 TRBV7-2 few CASSSLAGGPWELFF
TRBJ1-1 15 TRBV20-1 once CSARPTGAKNTEAFF
TRBJ1-4 12 TRBV20-1 many CSAPTRNEKLFF
TRBJ2-1 13 TRBV28 NA CASSFVGGNEQFF
TRBJ2-5 13 TRBV2 many CASRQGIGETQYF
TRBJ2-3 14 TRBV9 NA CASNGGGVMDTQYF
TRBJ2-7 11 TRBV29-1 NA CSAQVGSEQYF
TRBJ2-7 13 TRBV7-2 few CASKTESTYEQYF
TRBJ2-1 15 TRBV7-2 NA CASSLVPDRGHEQFF
TRBJ2-2 15 TRBV7-3 NA CASRSDRGPAGELFF
TRBJ2-7 12 TRBV29-1 few CSVTGNSYEQYF
TRBJ2-1 15 TRBV21-1 NA CASFHLAGGLEEQFF
TRBJ1-1 12 TRBV3-1 few CASSYVGREAFF
TRBJ1-2 17 TRBV5-1 NA CASRPDYGYTFRSGYTF
TRBJ2-1 14 TRBV5-1 few CASSLELGSNEQFF
TRBJ2-5 14 TRBV20-1 NA CSASRRSGEETQYF
TRBJ1-2 15 TRBV5-1 NA CASSYGTGILYGYTF